This T cell receptor (beta chain) was recorded in a study of resident and recirculating memory T cells in vitiligo. About the study: Each patient gave two lesional and two nonlesional epidermal shave biopsies, plus PBMCs. The samples were homogenized without cell sorting before genomic DNA extraction.

Clones were sequenced by immunoSEQ multiplex PCR, and TCRdb holds only the in-frame ones, with some missing. Among fewer than 80,000 clones listed, approximately 91% were seen once. After removal of 5 bases from V and 6 bases from J, the junction contained 14 bases not matched to a gene. There are 17 residues in the CDR3. Germline values: CDR1 SNHLY, CDR2 FYNNEI. No change in lesions over the prior 6 months defined stable disease. V gene TRBV2 combines with J gene TRBJ2-3, with 10 bases that match TRBD2. The receptor was derived from a male donor with vitiligo. The specimen was blood. The CDR3 DNA follows: TGTGCCAGCAGTCCGGGGGCGAAGCGGGGGGGCCCGGATACGCAGTATTTT. It encodes CASSPGAKRGGPDTQYF.